The 17 T cell receptor beta chains below all came from one sample that was sequenced in a study of blood T cell repertoires in COVID-19. Sequencing used immunoSEQ multiplex PCR; TCRdb keeps in-frame clones, though not all of them. In the table there are 70,000 or so clones, about nine tenths of which are singletons. Sequences were obtained from peripheral blood. The receptors come from a woman younger than 30 with acute or convalescent COVID-19.

The J gene is TRBJ2-3, the V gene TRBV7-2, with no clear D. V lost 0 bases to trimming and J lost 6 bases, with 10 bases between them. The V gene's germline CDR1 is SGHTA and CDR2 FQGNSA. The CDR3 extends over 14 amino acids. The CDR3 region has the DNA TGTGCCAGCAGCTTAGCAAACAGTGGGGATACGCAGTATTTT. Amino acids: CASSLANSGDTQYF.

The V call is TRBV28, the J call TRBJ2-7; TRBD2 is a possible D gene (5 bases). Trimming stripped 7 bases from V and 0 bases from J, with 13 bases between. The CDR3 contains 14 residues. Germline CDR1 MDHEN, CDR2 SYDVKM. Here the CDR3 DNA reads TGTGCCAGCAATCGAGGGCGGAGCTCCTACGAGCAGTACTTC. Its translation: CASNRGRSSYEQYF.

The rearrangement links TRBV7-8 to TRBJ2-1; possibly TRBD2 for D (5 bases). Trimming took 5 bases from V and 8 from J, leaving 10 bases between them. From germline, CDR1 is SGHVS and CDR2 FQNEAQ. The CDR3 extends over 12 amino acids. Here the CDR3 DNA reads TGTGCCAGCAGCCCTATCGGGGATGAGCAGTTCTTC. This codes for CASSPIGDEQFF.

The genes are TRBV30 and TRBJ1-1; D uncertain. There are 13 residues in the CDR3. Trimming removed 5 bases from V and 0 bases from J, with 10 bases in between. Germline V CDR1 and CDR2: GTSNPN, SVGIG (reference sequence). The CDR3 coding sequence is TGTGCCTGGTCGAGGAACTTGAACACTGAAGCTTTCTTT. Its translation: CAWSRNLNTEAFF.

The V call is TRBV28, the J call TRBJ1-5, with D unresolved. The CDR3 has 12 amino acids. Germline lookup yields CDR1 MDHEN and CDR2 SYDVKM. Deletions cut 10 bases from V and 5 bases from J, with 12 bases between. The CDR3 coding sequence is TGTGCCACCTCTTTGTCCCATCAGCCCCAGCATTTT. Its protein is CATSLSHQPQHF.

V and J are TRBV23-1 and TRBJ1-5, with D unclear. TRBV23-1 is an ORF, with its function uncertain. V gave up 3 bases and J gave up 0 bases, with 15 bases separating them. This CDR3 has 17 amino acids. CDR3 sequence (DNA): TGCGCCAGCAGTCAGGGAGGACTCTCCTATAGCAATCAGCCCCAGCATTTT. Protein: CASSQGGLSYSNQPQHF.

This clone was seen just once. The rearrangement joins TRBV7-2 to TRBJ1-1; D is undetermined. This CDR3 has 14 residues. The V gene lost 2 bases and the J gene lost 1 base, with 8 bases spanning the gap. The V gene's germline CDR1 is SGHTA and CDR2 FQGNSA. The CDR3 region is CASSLSGRNTEAFF. Here the CDR3 DNA reads TGTGCCAGCAGCTTATCGGGGAGGAACACTGAAGCTTTCTTT.

The chain uses TRBV29-1 and TRBJ2-1; maybe TRBD1 (5 bases). The CDR3 runs 11 residues. Per germline, CDR1 SQVTM and CDR2 ANQGSEA. V was pared by 7 bases and J by 12 bases, with 16 bases between. The CDR3 region is CSDRSGERQFF. CDR3 sequence (DNA): TGCAGCGACAGGAGTGGGGAAAGGCAGTTCTTC.

CDR3 nucleotides: TGCGCCAGCAGCCCCGGGACAATCCTAGCCAAAAACATTCAGTACTTC. This gives the protein CASSPGTILAKNIQYF. The J gene is TRBJ2-4, the V gene TRBV5-1; the D gene is possibly TRBD1 (6 bases). The V end was cut by 4 bases, the J end by 0 bases, with 14 bases between. This CDR3 comprises 16 residues. Germline V lookup: CDR1 SGHRS, CDR2 YFSETQ.

This clone appeared once. The chain is built from TRBV30 and TRBJ2-2; D is undetermined. Per germline, CDR1 GTSNPN and CDR2 SVGIG (reference sequence). This CDR3 region has 12 residues. The V gene lost 2 bases and the J gene lost 6 bases, with 7 bases spanning the gap. DNA of the CDR3: TGTGCCTGGAGTCTAGATGCCGGGGAGCTGTTTTTT. This translates into CAWSLDAGELFF.

V usage is TRBV6-2 or TRBV6-3 and J usage is TRBJ2-7; 7 bases align to TRBD2. Germline CDR1 reads MNHEY; CDR2 reads SVGEGT. Trimming at V came to 2 bases and at J to 3 bases, leaving 16 bases not matched to a gene. This CDR3 has 18 amino acids. CDR3 sequence (DNA): TGTGCCAGCAGTTACGCCGCGGGGGTCCCCCACTTTAGCTACGAGCAGTACTTC. This translates into CASSYAAGVPHFSYEQYF.

This chain joins TRBV19 and TRBJ2-2, with TRBD2 matching 10 bases. Germline lookup yields CDR1 LNHDA and CDR2 SQIVND (reference sequence). The CDR3 is 16 residues long. Germline trimming cut 5 bases from V and 11 bases from J; bases unmatched to any gene: 14. The CDR3 DNA reads as TGTGCCAGTAGTTCGGGAGCGGGAGGGATCTCGTCCGAGCTGTTTTTT. Protein: CASSSGAGGISSELFF.

With regard to this clone: In the same sample, other DNA sequences code for this CDR3. The genes are TRBV28 and TRBJ1-5; a weak D match, TRBD1 (6 bases). V was clipped by 6 bases and J by 3 bases, with 15 bases between them. The germline CDR1 and CDR2 sequences are MDHEN and SYDVKM. This CDR3 comprises 15 residues. CDR3 DNA: TGTGCCAGCAGCCTAGCAGGGGCCTACAATCAGCCCCAGCATTTT. It yields the protein CASSLAGAYNQPQHF.

The chain carries TRBV6-2 or TRBV6-3 and TRBJ2-2; 7 nucleotides agree with TRBD1. Germline V gene sequence: CDR1 MNHEY, CDR2 SVGEGT. The V segment lost 0 bases and the J segment 5 bases; nucleotides outside the gene matches: 6. The CDR3 length is 16 residues. The CDR3 nucleotides read TGTGCCAGCAGTTACTCACCAGGGGGAAGAACCGGGGAGCTGTTTTTT. It yields the protein CASSYSPGGRTGELFF.

The chain employs TRBV6-1 and TRBJ1-5; 8 bases match TRBD1. This CDR3 comprises 15 residues. CDR1 MNHNS and CDR2 SASEGT come from the germline V gene. Germline trimming cut 3 bases from V and 4 bases from J; bases unmatched to any gene: 5. CDR3 nucleotides: TGTGCCAGCAGTGATCCGGGACAGGCAAATCAGCCCCAGCATTTT. It translates to CASSDPGQANQPQHF.

A single count supports this clone. The V call is TRBV6-5, the J call TRBJ1-1; 8 nucleotides agree with TRBD1. There are 15 residues in the CDR3. From germline, CDR1 is MNHEY and CDR2 SVGAGI. Losses at the gene ends were 2 bases for V and 1 base for J; bases not matched to a gene: 3. The CDR3 loop reads CASSYLGTGNTEAFF. CDR3 in DNA: TGTGCCAGCAGTTACCTCGGGACAGGGAACACTGAAGCTTTCTTT.

The chain uses TRBV19 and TRBJ1-4, with D possibly matching TRBD1 (5 bases). Per the germline V gene, CDR1 is LNHDA and CDR2 is SQIVND (reference sequence). This CDR3 is 15 amino acids long. Trimming cost V 6 bases and J 2 bases, with 13 bases left between them. Here the CDR3 reads CASRLNWGTNEKLFF. As DNA, the CDR3 is TGTGCCAGTAGACTAAATTGGGGCACTAATGAAAAACTGTTTTTT.